A selection of T cell receptor beta chains follows, all from one sample in a study of cytomegalovirus exposure and HLA in healthy donors. Clones were read by immunoSEQ multiplex PCR, and TCRdb kept only the in-frame ones, dropping some. The table includes under 200,000 clones, about four fifths detected once. Source material: PBMCs. The receptors shown here come from a girl between 5 and 17 years old in good health and CMV-seropositive. The CDR3 runs from the conserved cysteine through the conserved F or W. The D gene is left open where the match is weak. Part of the rows lack a size; the others show once, few, many or a class for expanded clones.

-,TRBV28,-,15,TRBJ2-7,TGTGCCAGCAGTTTAGTATGGGGCCCCCTATACGAGCAGTACTTC,CASSLVWGPLYEQYF
-,TRBV19,-,14,TRBJ1-5,TGTGCCAGTAGTATATCAGGGTTCGATCAGCCCCAGCATTTT,CASSISGFDQPQHF
-,TRBV28,-,14,TRBJ2-1,TGTGCCTGTGGTGCTAGCTCCTCCTACAATGAGCAGTTCTTC,CACGASSSYNEQFF
-,TRBV5-1,TRBD2,18,TRBJ2-1,TGCGCCAGCAGCCCCCCCCGTGCTCCGGGACTAACCTTGAATGAGCAGTTCTTC,CASSPPRAPGLTLNEQFF
-,TRBV30,TRBD2,14,TRBJ2-1,TGTGCCTGGAATTTCTTTCGGGGGGAAGATGAGCAGTTCTTC,CAWNFFRGEDEQFF
-,TRBV28,-,13,TRBJ2-7,TGTGCCAGCAGTTTTGGCGCCGGGGACGAGCAGTACTTC,CASSFGAGDEQYF
-,TRBV28,-,17,TRBJ1-2,TGTGCCAGCAGTCCTCAGCCGTGGGGGCCGACTAACTATGGCTACACCTTC,CASSPQPWGPTNYGYTF
-,TRBV29-1,TRBD1,14,TRBJ2-1,TGCAGCGTTGAAGGGGACAGGGTAATCGATGAGCAGTTCTTC,CSVEGDRVIDEQFF
-,TRBV7-3,-,14,TRBJ1-1,TGTGCCAGCAGCTTCCGGGGTGGAGGCACTGAAGCTTTCTTT,CASSFRGGGTEAFF
-,TRBV7-2,TRBD1,17,TRBJ1-3,TGTGCCAGCAGCCCGAGGGACAGCTCCTTCTCTGGAAACACCATATATTTT,CASSPRDSSFSGNTIYF
few,TRBV19,-,15,TRBJ1-5,TGTGCCAGTAGTATAGGGGGTGCGGGCGATCAGCCCCAGCATTTT,CASSIGGAGDQPQHF
-,TRBV9,TRBD1,14,TRBJ2-5,TGTGCCAGCAGCTTGTCTGGGACAGCCCCCCTCCAGTACTTC,CASSLSGTAPLQYF
few,TRBV6-1,-,13,TRBJ2-7,TGTGCCAGCAGTGAAGACGGACACTACGAGCAGTACTTC,CASSEDGHYEQYF
-,TRBV5-4,TRBD1,16,TRBJ2-5,TGTGCCAGCAGCTTGGGTTCGGGGACAGGGCAAGAGACCCAGTACTTC,CASSLGSGTGQETQYF
-,TRBV5-1,-,14,TRBJ2-7,TGCGCCAGCAGCTTGGGCGGGACCGCCTACGAGCAGTACTTC,CASSLGGTAYEQYF
-,TRBV7-9,TRBD1,18,TRBJ1-5,TGTGCCAGCAGCCAGGCAGCAGGGGGCCTAATTGGCAATCAGCCCCAGCATTTT,CASSQAAGGLIGNQPQHF
-,TRBV5-1,TRBD1,16,TRBJ1-1,TGCGCCAGCAGAGCCGGGACAGGGGGCTCGAACACTGAAGCTTTCTTT,CASRAGTGGSNTEAFF
-,TRBV6-1,-,14,TRBJ2-5,TGTGCCAGCAGCTTAAACAGAGACCAAGAGACCCAGTACTTC,CASSLNRDQETQYF
-,TRBV7-9,TRBD1,17,TRBJ2-7,TGTGCCAGCAGCTTAGCGAGGTACGGGACAGGACCCTACGAGCAGTACTTC,CASSLARYGTGPYEQYF
-,TRBV9,-,14,TRBJ1-1,TGTGCCAGCAGCCCCCTCCGCGGAGGCACTGAAGCTTTCTTT,CASSPLRGGTEAFF